This TCR beta chain comes out of a study of blood T cell repertoires in COVID-19. Background on the study: Whether acute or convalescent, the COVID-19 samples came from the United States, Italy and Spain. T cells, B-cell-depleted T cells, or PBMCs provided the cDNA or gDNA that served as material.

The V and J ends lost 1 base and 1 base respectively, with 10 bases between them. Germline V gene lookup returns CDR1 MDHEN and CDR2 SYDVKM. The CDR3 consists of 15 residues. The Seattle site enrolled patients during active infection and followed them longitudinally. In the original analysis: Estimation of nucleated cell counts relied on the amplification of reference gene primers. Using immunoSEQ multiplex PCR, the repertoire was profiled, and TCRdb retains in-frame clones only, with some absent. Clone size and the V and J calls come from that table; the DNA yielded D and trimming. The repertoire has about 150,000 clones, about 83% of them found once; the top ten carry less than 9%.

This receptor was obtained from a man aged 25 to 40 with COVID-19, enrolled during active disease. The rearrangement joins TRBV28 to TRBJ1-1; D is possibly TRBD1 (6 bases). Sequencing input: peripheral blood. DNA for the CDR3: TGTGCCAGCAGTTTATATGGACAGTCGAACACTGAAGCTTTCTTT. It specifies CASSLYGQSNTEAFF.